This T cell receptor (beta chain) was identified during a study of shared clonotypes between healthy human individuals. The study, taken as a whole, reports: Sharing across four donors was seen in 4% to 6.5% of naive CD4 clonotypes. Estimated richness values were generally larger in naive subsets than in memory subsets. Incomplete sequencing of sorted subsets was indicated by rarefaction despite large depth. Only blood underwent sampling, and tissue repertoires likely differ.

The trim removed 6 bases at V and 5 bases at J, leaving 6 bases unmatched. Per the germline V gene, CDR1 is MNHEY and CDR2 is SVGAGI. The CDR3 is 14 amino acids. Here immunoSEQ multiplex PCR was the method, and the copy in TCRdb shows in-frame clones only, minus some. The table records around 2.1 million clones, 95% of them present only once. This clone appeared once. As yet, its antigen is unknown. Sample: naive CD4+ T cells sorted from blood. The subset is: CD45RA+ positively selected. The sequence derives from a young man in good health. The chain carries TRBV6-5 and TRBJ1-1; 10 bases match TRBD1. Here the CDR3 reads CASSRQGALTEAFF. The CDR3 DNA sequence: TGTGCCAGCAGCCGACAGGGGGCCTTGACTGAAGCTTTCTTT.